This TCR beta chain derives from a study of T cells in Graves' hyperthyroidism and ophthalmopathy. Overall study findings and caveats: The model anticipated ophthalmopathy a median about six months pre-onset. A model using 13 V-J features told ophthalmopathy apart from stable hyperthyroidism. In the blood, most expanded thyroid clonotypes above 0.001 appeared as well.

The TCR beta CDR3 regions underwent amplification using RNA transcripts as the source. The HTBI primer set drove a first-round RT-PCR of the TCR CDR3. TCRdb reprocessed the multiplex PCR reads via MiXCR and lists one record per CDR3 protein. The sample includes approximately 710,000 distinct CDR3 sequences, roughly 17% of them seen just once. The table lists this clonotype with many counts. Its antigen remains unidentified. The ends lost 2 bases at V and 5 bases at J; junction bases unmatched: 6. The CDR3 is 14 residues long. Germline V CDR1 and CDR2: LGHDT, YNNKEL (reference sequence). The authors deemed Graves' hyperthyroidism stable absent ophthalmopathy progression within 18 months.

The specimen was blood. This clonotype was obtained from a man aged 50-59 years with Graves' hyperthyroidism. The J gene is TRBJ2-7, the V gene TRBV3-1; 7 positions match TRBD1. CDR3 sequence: CASSQLRDSDEQYF. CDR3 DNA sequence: TGTGCCAGCAGCCAACTACGGGACAGTGACGAGCAGTACTTC.